Each of the 14 T cell receptor beta chains below was sequenced from the same sample in a study of regulatory T cells in long-lasting Graves disease. Documented time point: persistent/refractory GD, antithyroid drugs over 5 years with positive TRAb. Construction of the TCR library relied on RNA isolated from PBMCs. With iRepertoire HTBI primers and Arm-PCR of CDR3 regions, TCR beta libraries were built. MiXCR was run by TCRdb on the multiplex PCR reads, yielding one entry per CDR3 protein. The sample lists fewer than 450,000 distinct CDR3 sequences, more than 20% occurring once. The source was peripheral blood mononuclear cells (PBMCs), collected when the disease was refractory, from a patient treated with antithyroid drugs. These receptors originate from a female donor with Graves disease.

This clonotype was seen ten or more times. The rearrangement uses TRBV5-1 and TRBJ2-6; tentative D call: TRBD1 (5 bases). CDR1 is SGHRS, CDR2 YFSETQ, per germline. The CDR3 spans 20 residues. The V end lost 4 bases, the J end lost 0 bases, and 23 bases lay between the germline ends. The CDR3 reads CASSLGRPGLDLSGANVLTF. CDR3 nucleotides: TGCGCCAGCAGCCTGGGGCGCCCGGGCCTGGACCTCTCTGGGGCCAACGTCCTGACTTTC.

The sample holds a few counts of this clonotype. J is TRBJ2-2 and V is TRBV24-1; TRBD1 matches at 7 bases. The CDR3 length is 13 residues. Germline values: CDR1 KGHDR, CDR2 SFDVKD. The V gene end was trimmed by 9 bases and the J gene end by 2 bases; junction bases not matched to a gene: 2. CDR3 coding DNA: TGTGCCACCCGGGACAGAAACACCGGGGAGCTGTTTTTT. Protein product: CATRDRNTGELFF.

The J gene is TRBJ2-5, the V gene TRBV12-3 or TRBV12-4; the D gene is possibly TRBD2 (7 bases). The CDR3 totals 15 residues. V lost 6 bases to trimming and J lost 5 bases, with 19 bases between them. This CDR3 is CASRPDGGLGETQYF. For the CDR3, the DNA is TGTGCCAGCAGACCGGACGGGGGGCTTGGGGAGACCCAGTACTTC.

The table lists this clonotype with many counts. J is TRBJ1-5 and V is TRBV28; tentatively, D is TRBD1 (6 bases). The CDR3 covers 16 residues. The germline gives CDR1 MDHEN, CDR2 SYDVKM. V gave up 5 bases and J gave up 2 bases, with 16 bases separating them. The DNA for the CDR3 is TGTGCCAGCAGTGAACGTCGGGGACAAGGCAATCAGCCCCAGCATTTT. Translating gives CASSERRGQGNQPQHF. Full variable domain (rest looked up from reference TRBV28 and TRBJ1-5): DVKVTQSSRYLVKRTGEKVFLECVQDMDHENMFWYRQDPGLGLRLIYFSYDVKMKEKGDIPEGYSVSREKKERFSLILESASTNQTSMYLCASSERRGQGNQPQHFGDGTRLSIL.

This clonotype was seen many times. The gene calls are TRBV28 and TRBJ2-2, with TRBD1 identical over 8 bases. V lost 3 bases and J lost 7; bases outside the gene matches: 4. Germline assignment: CDR1 MDHEN and CDR2 SYDVKM. This CDR3 region has 14 residues. The CDR3 coding sequence is TGTGCCAGCAGTTTTTACAGGGGGGTCGGGGAGCTGTTTTTT. Translation: CASSFYRGVGELFF.

The chain is built from TRBV11-3 and TRBJ2-5, with D perhaps TRBD2 (5 bases). Deletions cut 4 bases from V and 2 bases from J, with 11 bases between. The CDR3 is 14 residues long. Looked up from germline, CDR1 is SGHNT and CDR2 is YENEEA. The CDR3 DNA reads TGTGCCAGCAGCTCTGGGGAGAATCAAGAGACCCAGTACTTC. Translated: CASSSGENQETQYF.

Only a few counts were recorded for this clonotype. The rearrangement joins TRBV6-1 to TRBJ2-7; TRBD2 matches 7 bases. CDR3 size: 15 residues. Germline lookup yields CDR1 MNHNS and CDR2 SASEGT. V lost 6 bases, J lost 2 bases, and 10 bases stayed unmatched. Here the CDR3 DNA reads TGTGCCAGCAGGACGAGGTCTAGCGGAGCCTACGAGCAGTACTTC. This sequence encodes CASRTRSSGAYEQYF.

This clonotype was detected a few times. The rearrangement links TRBV12-3 or TRBV12-4 to TRBJ2-2; D not resolved. The CDR3 is made up of 14 amino acids. V was shortened by 4 bases and J by 5 bases, with 11 bases between the two germline ends. The CDR3 sequence: CASSSGDPTGELFF. In DNA, the CDR3 is TGTGCCAGCAGTTCAGGAGATCCGACCGGGGAGCTGTTTTTT.

The chain uses TRBV14 and TRBJ1-1; no clear D. Per the germline V gene, CDR1 is SGHDN and CDR2 is FVKESK. CDR3 length equals 14 residues. V lost 1 base, J lost 3 bases, and 9 bases lay in between. CDR3 sequence: CASSQGRTYTEAFF. CDR3 in DNA: TGTGCCAGCAGCCAAGGTCGGACGTACACTGAAGCTTTCTTT.

This clonotype was counted a few times. The chain uses TRBV11-2 and TRBJ2-7, with 8 positions matching TRBD1. V was pared by 3 bases and J by 4 bases, with 8 bases of the junction left unmatched. The CDR3 spans 15 residues. Germline V CDR1 and CDR2: SGHAT, FQNNGV. DNA of the CDR3: TGTGCCAGCAGCTTCAACACGGGACAGGAGTACGAGCAGTACTTC. It yields the protein CASSFNTGQEYEQYF.

This clonotype was seen more than once but under ten times. The chain couples TRBV27 to TRBJ1-6, with D maybe TRBD1 (5 bases). With 8 bases removed from V and 12 bases from J, the gap between germline ends came to 17 bases. The CDR3 totals 13 residues. Germline values: CDR1 MNHEY, CDR2 SMNVEV (reference sequence). In DNA form, the CDR3 reads TGTGCCAGCCGGAGGCAGGGCCCATTACCCCTCCACTTT. It translates to CASRRQGPLPLHF.

This clonotype was found many times. The chain employs TRBV12-5 and TRBJ1-1; unclear D gene. This CDR3 contains 15 residues. Trimming removed 5 bases from V and 4 bases from J, with 17 bases in between. CDR1 and CDR2 from the germline V gene are LGHNT and FRNRAP. The CDR3 sequence is CASGPTTGWSTEAFF. CDR3 coding DNA: TGTGCTAGTGGTCCCACAACGGGATGGTCCACTGAAGCTTTCTTT. The whole variable domain, remainder taken from reference TRBV12-5 and TRBJ1-1, is DARVTQTPRHKVTEMGQEVTMRCQPILGHNTVFWYRQTMMQGLELLAYFRNRAPLDDSGMPKDRFSAEMPDATLATLKIQPSEPRDSAVYFCASGPTTGWSTEAFFGQGTRLTVV.

The chain carries TRBV27 and TRBJ2-1, with TRBD2 matching over 7 bases. The CDR3 spans 17 residues. Trimming removed 5 bases from V and 5 bases from J; junction bases left unmatched: 15. Germline loops: CDR1 MNHEY, CDR2 SMNVEV (reference sequence). The CDR3 spells CASSIRPGLIGNNEQFF. In DNA, the CDR3 is TGTGCCAGCAGTATACGGCCGGGACTAATAGGAAACAATGAGCAGTTCTTC.

There are many counts of this clonotype. This chain joins TRBV2 and TRBJ1-5; D may be TRBD1 (6 bases). V shed 8 bases and J shed 2 bases, with 16 bases lying between them. The germline CDR1 and CDR2 sequences are SNHLY and FYNNEI. The CDR3 contains 15 residues. CDR3 sequence reads: CASRGGAGGNQPQHF. Here the CDR3 DNA reads TGTGCCAGCCGTGGGGGGGCGGGTGGCAATCAGCCCCAGCATTTT.